This TCR beta chain was sequenced for a study of a mutant IDH1 vaccine in newly diagnosed glioma. Study as a whole: Patients began vaccination 4-6 weeks after radiotherapy alone, or with temozolomide cycles. Standard pretreatment was either radiotherapy, temozolomide, or, for most, radiochemotherapy with temozolomide.

Profiling relied on immunoSEQ multiplex PCR, and the TCRdb table lists in-frame clones only, not all of them. The sample includes 45,000 to 60,000 clones, 85% to 90% of them seen just once. Note on this clone: As yet, its antigen is unknown.

The time point is: week 35, safety follow-up. Each dose of the vaccine consisted of 300 ug of mutant IDH1 20-mer peptide, with topical imiquimod. Looked up from germline, CDR1 is PRHDT and CDR2 is FYEKMQ (reference sequence). Losses at the gene ends were 5 bases for V and 8 bases for J; bases not matched to a gene: 9. The CDR3 is made up of 14 amino acids. Sequencing used PBMCs, obtained from a glioma patient whose treatment included an IDH1 peptide vaccine. The source is a woman in her forties with glioma. The chain recombines TRBV13 with TRBJ2-1, with 7 bases fitting TRBD1. The CDR3 protein is CASSQRQGLYEQFF. The CDR3 DNA reads TGTGCCAGCAGCCAAAGACAGGGTCTGTATGAGCAGTTCTTC.